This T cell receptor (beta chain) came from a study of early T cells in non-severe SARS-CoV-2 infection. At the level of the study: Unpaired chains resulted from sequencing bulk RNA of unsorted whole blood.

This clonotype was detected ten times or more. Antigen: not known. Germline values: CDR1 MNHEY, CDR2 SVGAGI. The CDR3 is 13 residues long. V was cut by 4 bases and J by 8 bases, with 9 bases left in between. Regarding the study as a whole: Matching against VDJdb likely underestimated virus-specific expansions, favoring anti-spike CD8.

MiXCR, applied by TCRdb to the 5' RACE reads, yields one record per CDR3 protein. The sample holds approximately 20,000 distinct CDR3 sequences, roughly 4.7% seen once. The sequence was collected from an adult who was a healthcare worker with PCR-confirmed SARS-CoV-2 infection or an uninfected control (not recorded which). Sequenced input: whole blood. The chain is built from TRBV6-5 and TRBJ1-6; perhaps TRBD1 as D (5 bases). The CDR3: CASSSFRDSPLHF. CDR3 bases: TGTGCCAGCAGTTCATTCAGGGATTCACCCCTCCACTTT.